A selection of T cell receptor beta chains follows, all from one sample in a study of PD-1 blockade in classical Hodgkin lymphoma. Data came from immunoSEQ multiplex PCR; TCRdb stores just in-frame clones and leaves some out. This sample carries 9,500 to 13,000 clones, almost 85% of them seen once, and the ten largest clones take nearly 5.5%. Sequencing used peripheral blood mononuclear cells (PBMCs), obtained before the second cycle of nivolumab. These receptors originate from a human donor with classical Hodgkin lymphoma. Each CDR3 is given without its conserved first and last residue. Each record gives: CDR3 protein, clone size, V gene. The listing skips clone size in some rows; elsewhere it reads once, few, many or a size class.

ASSFLRAGANVLT NA TRBV27
AISEESTGGSETQY NA TRBV10-3
ASSRAGGEQF NA TRBV11-3
ASSPRTPNTGELF NA TRBV7-3
AISEWDYEQY NA TRBV10-3
ASSHLLAGSYEQY once TRBV4-1
ASSLFDLYNEQF NA TRBV5-4
ASSQTSGSYEQY NA TRBV7-3
ASSTGLPPYEQY NA TRBV7-3
ASSWSTETQY NA TRBV11-1
ASSVGQRYGYT NA TRBV2
ASSLEGGYMNTEAF NA TRBV27
ATHDGGPYTGELF NA TRBV2
ASSPDPRGNYGYT once TRBV18
ASSPRTGNSGELF NA TRBV27
ASNTQQGSHDTQY NA TRBV5-4
ASSLVGTGMNIQY NA TRBV7-9
ARFGQGDTGELF NA TRBV7-9
ASSSSEKETQY NA TRBV7-9
ASSLGMGTVNTGELF NA TRBV5-1
ASSDGTSGGGSYEQY NA TRBV7-2
ASSQSTGYNEQF NA TRBV4-1
ASSEATVLDTQY once TRBV2
AWSVADSSYEQY medium-sized TRBV30
ASSEQGTQETQY NA TRBV5-1
ASSEWGGRGANGELF NA TRBV6-1
ASSLTGAYYGYT NA TRBV11-2
ASSREYGIGELF NA TRBV28
ASRKVVNTEAF NA TRBV6-5
ASSSLAGTYNEQF NA TRBV2
ASSSRRVRPDTQY NA TRBV7-2
ASSPFRGFSYEQY NA TRBV7-2
ASRRGAKKADTQY NA TRBV5-4
ASSLDILLAKNIQY NA TRBV7-9